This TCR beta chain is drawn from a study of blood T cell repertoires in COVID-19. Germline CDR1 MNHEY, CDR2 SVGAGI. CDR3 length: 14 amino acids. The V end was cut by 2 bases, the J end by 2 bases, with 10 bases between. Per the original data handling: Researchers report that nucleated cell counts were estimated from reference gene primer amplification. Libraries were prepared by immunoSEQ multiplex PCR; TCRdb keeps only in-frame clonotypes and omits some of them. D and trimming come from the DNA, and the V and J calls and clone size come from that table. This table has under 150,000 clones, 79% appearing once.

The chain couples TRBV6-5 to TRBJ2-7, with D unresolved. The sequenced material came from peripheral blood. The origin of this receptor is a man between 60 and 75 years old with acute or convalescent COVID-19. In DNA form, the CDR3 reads TGTGCCAGCAGTTACGGTAGTTACCCCTACGAGCAGTACTTC. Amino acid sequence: CASSYGSYPYEQYF.